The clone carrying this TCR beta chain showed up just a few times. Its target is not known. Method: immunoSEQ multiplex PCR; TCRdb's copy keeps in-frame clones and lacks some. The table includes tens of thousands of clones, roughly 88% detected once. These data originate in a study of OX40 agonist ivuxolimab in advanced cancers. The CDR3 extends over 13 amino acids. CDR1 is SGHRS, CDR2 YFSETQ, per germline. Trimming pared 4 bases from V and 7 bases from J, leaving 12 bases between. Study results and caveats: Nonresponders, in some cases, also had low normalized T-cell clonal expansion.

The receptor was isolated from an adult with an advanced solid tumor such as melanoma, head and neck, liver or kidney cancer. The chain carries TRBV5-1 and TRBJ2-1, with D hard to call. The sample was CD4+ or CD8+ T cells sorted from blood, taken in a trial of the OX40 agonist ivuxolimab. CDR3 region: CASSQDFHNEQFF. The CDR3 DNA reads TGCGCCAGCAGCCAAGATTTTCATAATGAGCAGTTCTTC. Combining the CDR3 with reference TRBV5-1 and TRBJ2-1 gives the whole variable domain KAGVTQTPRYLIKTRGQQVTLSCSPISGHRSVSWYQQTPGQGLQFLFEYFSETQRNKGNFPGRFSGRQFSNSRSEMNVSTLELGDSALYLCASSQDFHNEQFFGPGTRLTVL.